This TCR beta chain appears in the sequencing data of a study of blood T cell repertoires in COVID-19. Study information: COVID-19 samples collected from the United States, Italy and Spain covered acute and convalescent phases.

Original analysis: Estimation of nucleated cell counts relied on the amplification of reference gene primers. Clones were sequenced by immunoSEQ multiplex PCR, and TCRdb holds only the in-frame ones, with some missing. V, J and clone size were drawn from that table, and D and trimming were deduced from the DNA. The sample includes approximately 120,000 clones, approximately 80% of them seen just once. The CDR3 length is 16 residues. V lost 7 bases, J lost 3 bases, and 10 bases stayed unmatched. Looked up from germline, CDR1 is MDHEN and CDR2 is SYDVKM. The table lists this clone with a few counts. The sequence was collected from a woman aged 50 to 60 with acute or convalescent COVID-19. The material sequenced was peripheral blood. The chain recombines TRBV28 with TRBJ1-2, with 11 nucleotides matching TRBD1. The CDR3 DNA reads TGTGCCAGCACTATCCCGGGACAGGGGGGCCACTATGGCTACACCTTC. The encoded protein is CASTIPGQGGHYGYTF.